The T cell receptor (beta chain) described here comes from a study of cytomegalovirus exposure and HLA in healthy donors. The table came from immunoSEQ multiplex PCR; TCRdb's copy has only in-frame clones and leaves some out. The sample has around 130,000 clones, roughly nine tenths seen once. CDR1 is MDHEN, CDR2 SYDVKM, per germline. There are 15 residues in the CDR3. Trimming took 5 bases from V and 1 from J, leaving 13 bases between them. This clonotype originated in a man aged 25-45 years in good health and CMV-seronegative. Sequencing was done on a sample of PBMCs. The chain carries TRBV28 and TRBJ2-3; D is unclear. The CDR3: CASSAAAAGTDTQYF. CDR3 sequence (DNA): TGTGCCAGCAGTGCCGCGGCTGCCGGCACAGATACGCAGTATTTT.